The 15 T cell receptor beta chains below all came from one sample that was sequenced in a study of Ad26.COV2.S vaccination and SARS-CoV-2 variants. Method: immunoSEQ multiplex PCR; TCRdb's copy keeps in-frame clones and lacks some. The table includes approximately 410,000 clones, 88% detected once. Treatment indicated: around 19 received Ad26.COV2.S at low or high dose, single or two shots; about 5 received placebo; per-sample allocation not given. After the first vaccine or placebo injection, samples were drawn on day 63. The specimen was peripheral blood, collected in a trial of Ad26.COV2.S vaccine versus placebo. All receptors derive from a person between 18 and 65 years old who received the Ad26.COV2.S COVID-19 vaccine or a placebo.

The V and J genes are TRBV9 and TRBJ1-1; D not certain. The V end lost 2 bases, the J end lost 5 bases, and 13 bases lay between the germline ends. CDR1 is SGDLS, CDR2 YYNGEE, per germline. The CDR3 extends over 14 amino acids. CDR3 loop: CASSVKSVETEAFF. The CDR3 region has the DNA TGTGCCAGCAGCGTTAAGTCTGTCGAGACTGAAGCTTTCTTT.

The rearrangement links TRBV6-5 to TRBJ2-1, with 8 bases that match TRBD2. The trim removed 7 bases at V and 4 bases at J, leaving 6 bases unmatched. This CDR3 contains 14 residues. Germline V CDR1 and CDR2: MNHEY, SVGAGI. CDR3 region: CASIRGGEYNEQFF. For the CDR3, the DNA is TGTGCCAGCATACGGGGGGGAGAATACAATGAGCAGTTCTTC.

The rearrangement links TRBV4-1 to TRBJ1-2; D might be TRBD1 (5 bases). CDR3 size: 14 residues. Germline loops: CDR1 MGHRA, CDR2 YSYEKL. Between the trimmed V and J ends, which lost 1 base and 7 bases, there was a span of 13 bases. The CDR3, as DNA: TGCGCCAGCAGCCAAGTTCTGCCCGGGGGTGGCTACACCTTC. Its translation is CASSQVLPGGGYTF.

This clone has a handful of counts. The chain is built from TRBV7-2 and TRBJ1-4, with D possibly TRBD1 on 5 matching bases. This CDR3 is 17 amino acids long. V was shortened by 5 bases and J by 8 bases, with 24 bases between the two germline ends. Germline V gene data show CDR1 as SGHTA and CDR2 as FQGNSA. CDR3 in DNA: TGTGCCAGCAGCCCACATAGGGTGCCGGGGCGCGACGAAAAACTGTTTTTT. It encodes CASSPHRVPGRDEKLFF.

V is TRBV11-1 and J is TRBJ2-2; D not certain. From germline, CDR1 is SGHAT and CDR2 FQDESV (reference sequence). Trimming pared 0 bases from V and 7 bases from J, leaving 6 bases between. The CDR3 is made up of 13 amino acids. CDR3 loop: CASSLAGIGELFF. DNA for the CDR3: TGTGCCAGCAGCTTAGCGGGGATCGGGGAGCTGTTTTTT.

The V gene is TRBV27, the J gene TRBJ2-7; 7 bases are shared with TRBD1. This CDR3 spans 15 amino acids. J was trimmed by 3 bases and V by 3 bases; bases with no gene match: 8. CDR1 is MNHEY and CDR2 is SMNVEV in the germline V gene (reference sequence). Here the CDR3 reads CASSFSTGVFYEQYF. DNA of the CDR3: TGTGCCAGCAGTTTCTCTACAGGGGTATTCTACGAGCAGTACTTC.

The V and J genes are TRBV3-1 (or the pseudogene TRBV3-2) and TRBJ2-1, with D unresolved. Germline V gene sequence: CDR1 LGHDT, CDR2 YNNKEL (reference sequence). The CDR3 runs to 13 residues. Trimming pared 1 base from V and 10 bases from J, leaving 11 bases between. This CDR3 reads CASSQGRTGEQFF. The CDR3 nucleotides read TGTGCCAGCAGCCAAGGGCGGACGGGCGAGCAGTTCTTC.

The CDR3 DNA is TGCGCCAGCAGCCAAGGCCCGGGGAGAGACACCATATATTTT. Its protein product is CASSQGPGRDTIYF. The chain has TRBV4-3 and TRBJ1-3; D is ambiguous. The CDR3 totals 14 residues. V was pared by 1 base and J by 8 bases, with 12 bases between. Germline V gene data show CDR1 as LGHNA and CDR2 as YSLEER.

This clone was recorded many times. This rearrangement joins TRBV7-9 to TRBJ2-2; 10 positions match TRBD2. The CDR3 has 17 residues. Germline V gene sequence: CDR1 SEHNR, CDR2 FQNEAQ (reference sequence). The V gene end was trimmed by 6 bases and the J gene end by 3 bases; junction bases not matched to a gene: 10. The CDR3 sequence is CASRPTTSGEYTGELFF. The CDR3 DNA reads as TGTGCCAGCAGGCCTACTACTAGCGGGGAGTACACCGGGGAGCTGTTTTTT.

In its sample, this clone was seen once. This chain uses TRBV28 with TRBJ2-1; 10 bases are shared with TRBD1. CDR3 length: 15 residues. The J segment lost 6 bases and the V segment lost 5 bases, leaving 7 bases of the junction unmatched. Looked up from germline, CDR1 is MDHEN and CDR2 is SYDVKM. CDR3 in DNA: TGTGCCAGCAGTGACGAGGACAGGGGGAGCAATGAGCAGTTCTTC. The encoded protein is CASSDEDRGSNEQFF.

This clone is a singleton in its sample. This chain's CDR3 is CASSERAPGKLFF. The CDR3 bases are TGTGCCAGCAGTGAACGAGCCCCTGGAAAACTGTTTTTT. The V call is TRBV25-1, the J call TRBJ1-4; no reliable D call. The CDR3 is made up of 13 amino acids. The V and J ends lost 2 bases and 10 bases respectively, with 11 bases between them. The germline V gene has CDR1 MGHDK and CDR2 SYGVNS.

The V gene is TRBV5-6, the J gene TRBJ2-7; D call uncertain. Trimming left V 1 base short and J 5 bases short, with 16 bases between. CDR3 length: 15 residues. Germline V CDR1 and CDR2: SGHDT, YYEEEE. The CDR3 nucleotides are TGTGCCAGCAGCTTGCTCTGGGGTCGGACGGACGAGCAGTACTTC. Encoded protein: CASSLLWGRTDEQYF. Filled out from reference TRBV5-6 and TRBJ2-7, the complete variable domain reads DAGVTQSPTHLIKTRGQQVTLRCSPKSGHDTVSWYQQALGQGPQFIFQYYEEEERQRGNFPDRFSGHQFPNYSSELNVNALLLGDSALYLCASSLLWGRTDEQYFGPGTRLTVT.

This chain connects TRBV27 to TRBJ2-2; no clear D gene. V was shortened by 6 bases and J by 6 bases, with 11 bases between the two germline ends. CDR3 length: 13 residues. CDR1 is MNHEY and CDR2 is SMNVEV in the germline V gene (reference sequence). The CDR3 spells CASRGFSPGELFF. The CDR3 region has the DNA TGTGCCAGCAGGGGTTTCAGTCCCGGGGAGCTGTTTTTT.

V gene TRBV6-1 combines with J gene TRBJ1-5; D unresolved. This CDR3 has 13 residues. Germline V gives CDR1 MNHNS, CDR2 SASEGT. Between the trimmed V and J ends, which lost 2 bases and 5 bases, there was a span of 7 bases. Written as DNA, the CDR3 is TGTGCCAGCAGTGAATTGACGGATCAGCCCCAGCATTTT. Translating it yields CASSELTDQPQHF.

The chain couples TRBV15 to TRBJ1-3; D may be TRBD1 (5 bases). Trimming removed 0 bases at V and 4 bases at J, with 13 bases between. The CDR3 consists of 16 residues. From germline, CDR1 is LNHNV and CDR2 YYDKDF (reference sequence). Written as DNA, the CDR3 is TGTGCCACCAGCAGAGAAAGGGGTACGTGGGGAAACACCATATATTTT. It encodes CATSRERGTWGNTIYF.